The 8 T cell receptor beta chains below all came from one sample that was sequenced in a study of blood T cell repertoires in COVID-19. Assay: immunoSEQ multiplex PCR; the TCRdb copy retains only in-frame clones and omits some. The top ten clones hold about 10% of a sample with some 130,000 clones, about nine tenths of them seen once. The sample was peripheral blood. These receptors were taken from a woman in her 70s with COVID-19, enrolled during active disease.

V gene TRBV6-5 combines with J gene TRBJ2-2; perhaps TRBD2 as D (7 bases). CDR3 size: 15 residues. V lost 6 bases and J 5 bases, leaving 16 bases between the germline ends. Germline CDR1 MNHEY, CDR2 SVGAGI. The CDR3 loop is CASSHTGGKTGELFF. In DNA form, the CDR3 reads TGTGCCAGCAGCCACACGGGGGGCAAAACCGGGGAGCTGTTTTTT.

The chain couples TRBV5-4 to TRBJ1-2; D might be TRBD1 (6 bases). CDR1 is SGHNT and CDR2 is YYREEE in the germline V gene (reference sequence). This CDR3 spans 16 amino acids. Trimming took off 4 bases at V and 5 bases at J, with 21 bases between the two ends. The CDR3 sequence is CASSPGQIQGQYGYTF. The CDR3 nucleotides are TGTGCCAGCAGCCCCGGACAGATACAAGGCCAATATGGCTACACCTTC.

The chain couples TRBV7-9 to TRBJ1-1; possibly TRBD1 for D (5 bases). The CDR3 has 14 residues. CDR1 and CDR2 from the germline V gene are SEHNR and FQNEAQ (reference sequence). Trimming pared 6 bases from V and 2 bases from J, leaving 13 bases between. In DNA, the CDR3 is TGTGCCAGCAGGCGGGACGGGAGAAACACTGAAGCTTTCTTT. Its translation is CASRRDGRNTEAFF.

This chain uses TRBV5-1 with TRBJ1-1; 7 bases line up with TRBD1. V shed 5 bases, J shed 10 bases, and the junction held 11 bases outside the gene matches. Germline lookup yields CDR1 SGHRS and CDR2 YFSETQ. CDR3 length: 13 amino acids. Here the CDR3 DNA reads TGCGCCAGCAGGCGACAGGGTACCCCCGTAGCTTTCTTT. Its protein product is CASRRQGTPVAFF.

This chain joins TRBV6-2 or TRBV6-3 and TRBJ1-1; D not certain. Looked up from germline, CDR1 is MNHEY and CDR2 is SVGEGT. The CDR3 is made up of 17 amino acids. The V gene lost 2 bases and the J gene lost 4 bases, with 20 bases spanning the gap. CDR3 protein: CASSYALGGREGTEAFF. The CDR3 region has the DNA TGTGCCAGCAGTTACGCCCTCGGAGGCCGGGAAGGCACTGAAGCTTTCTTT.

The V gene is TRBV19, the J gene TRBJ1-2, with a tentative D call TRBD1 (6 bases). The CDR3 is made up of 13 amino acids. The V end was cut by 3 bases, the J end by 4 bases, with 9 bases between. The germline CDR1 and CDR2 sequences are LNHDA and SQIVND (reference sequence). This chain's CDR3 is CASSMRGSYGYTF. The CDR3 region has the DNA TGTGCCAGTAGTATGAGGGGGTCCTATGGCTACACCTTC.

This clone was observed a few times. The chain has TRBV28 and TRBJ1-4, with 8 bases that match TRBD1. V was clipped by 1 base and J by 4 bases; unmatched bases: 5. The CDR3 has 16 amino acids. Germline CDR1 reads MDHEN; CDR2 reads SYDVKM. The CDR3 loop is CASSLSWTGINEKLFF. The CDR3 bases are TGTGCCAGCAGTTTATCCTGGACAGGGATTAATGAAAAACTGTTTTTT.

This clone was seen once. This chain links TRBV2 with TRBJ1-4; D unclear. V lost 2 bases and J lost 6, with 7 bases in between. Germline-derived CDR1 and CDR2 are SNHLY and FYNNEI. The CDR3 loop spans 13 amino acids. CDR3 bases: TGTGCCAGCAGTGAACAGAACGATGAAAAACTGTTTTTT. It translates to CASSEQNDEKLFF.